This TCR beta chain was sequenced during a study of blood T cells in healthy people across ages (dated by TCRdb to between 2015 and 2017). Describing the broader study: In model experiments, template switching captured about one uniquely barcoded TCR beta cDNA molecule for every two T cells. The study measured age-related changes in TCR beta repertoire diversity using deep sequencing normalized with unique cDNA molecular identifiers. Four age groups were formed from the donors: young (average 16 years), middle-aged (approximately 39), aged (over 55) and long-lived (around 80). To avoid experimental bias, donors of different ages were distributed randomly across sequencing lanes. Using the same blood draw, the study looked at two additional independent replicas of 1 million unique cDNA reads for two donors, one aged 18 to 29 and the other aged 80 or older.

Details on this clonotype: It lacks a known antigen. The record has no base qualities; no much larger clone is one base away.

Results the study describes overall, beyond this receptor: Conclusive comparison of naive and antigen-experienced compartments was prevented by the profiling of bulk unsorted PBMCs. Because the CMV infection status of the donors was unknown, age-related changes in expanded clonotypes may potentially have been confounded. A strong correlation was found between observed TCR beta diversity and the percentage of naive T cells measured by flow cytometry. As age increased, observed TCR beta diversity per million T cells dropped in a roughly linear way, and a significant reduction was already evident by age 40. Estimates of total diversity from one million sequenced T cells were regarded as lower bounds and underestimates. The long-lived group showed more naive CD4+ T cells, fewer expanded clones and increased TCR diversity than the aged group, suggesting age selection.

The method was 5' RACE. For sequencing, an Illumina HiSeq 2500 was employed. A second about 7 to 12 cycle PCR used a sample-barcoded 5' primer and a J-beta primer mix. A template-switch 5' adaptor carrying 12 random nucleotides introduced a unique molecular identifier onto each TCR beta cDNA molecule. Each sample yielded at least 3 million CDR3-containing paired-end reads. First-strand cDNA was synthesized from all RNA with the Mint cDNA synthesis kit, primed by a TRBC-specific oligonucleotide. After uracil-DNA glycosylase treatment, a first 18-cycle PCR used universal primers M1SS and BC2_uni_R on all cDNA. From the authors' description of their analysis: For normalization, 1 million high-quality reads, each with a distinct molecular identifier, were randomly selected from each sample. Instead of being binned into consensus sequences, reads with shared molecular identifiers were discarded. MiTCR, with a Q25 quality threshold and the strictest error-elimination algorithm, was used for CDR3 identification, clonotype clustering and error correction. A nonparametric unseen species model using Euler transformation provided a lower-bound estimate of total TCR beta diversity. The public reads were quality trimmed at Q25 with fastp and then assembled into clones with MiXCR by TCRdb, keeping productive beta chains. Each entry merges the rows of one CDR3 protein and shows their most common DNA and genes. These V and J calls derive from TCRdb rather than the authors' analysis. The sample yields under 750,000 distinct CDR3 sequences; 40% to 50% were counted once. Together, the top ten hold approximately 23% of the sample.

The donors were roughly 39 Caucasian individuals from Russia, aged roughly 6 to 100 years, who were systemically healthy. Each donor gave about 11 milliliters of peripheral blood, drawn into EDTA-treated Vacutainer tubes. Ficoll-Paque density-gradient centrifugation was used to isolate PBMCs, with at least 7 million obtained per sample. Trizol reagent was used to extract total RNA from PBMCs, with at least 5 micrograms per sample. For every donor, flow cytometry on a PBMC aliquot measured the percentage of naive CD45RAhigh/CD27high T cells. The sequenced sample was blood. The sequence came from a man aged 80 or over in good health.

The bases read TGTGCCAGCAGACCCCCGGGACAGCCCTACGAGCAGTACTTC. Its product reads: CASRPPGQPYEQYF. This chain is built from TRBV7-9 and TRBJ2-7; the junction holds 7 bases that match TRBD1. Relative to germline, V is missing 6 bases and J is missing 2 bases, with 7 bases of the junction outside any gene match. The germline V gene encodes CDR1 SEHNR and CDR2 FQNEAQ (reference sequence). The CDR3 has 14 amino acids, counting the end cysteine and phenylalanine. The CDR3 DNA has 42 bases and is translated from base 1.